The 24 T cell receptor beta chains presented below share a single source sample, sequenced in a study of PD-L1 blockade in urothelial cancer. The assay was immunoSEQ multiplex PCR, and TCRdb's table has in-frame clones only and misses some. The sample records tens of thousands of clones, roughly 87% being singletons. Sequencing was performed on PBMCs, taken around atezolizumab (anti-PD-L1) treatment. These TCRs come from a man aged 60 to 69 with urothelial cancer.

The chain has TRBV7-2 and TRBJ2-7, with 9 positions matching TRBD2. The germline gives CDR1 SGHTA, CDR2 FQGNSA. The CDR3 consists of 14 residues. Trimming removed 5 bases from V and 2 bases from J; junction bases left unmatched: 4. CDR3 residues: CASSNSGGTYEQYF. CDR3 bases: TGTGCCAGCAGCAATAGCGGGGGTACCTACGAGCAGTACTTC.

The chain uses TRBV5-1 and TRBJ2-5; TRBD2 matches at 9 bases. J was trimmed by 1 base and V by 4 bases; bases with no gene match: 8. The CDR3 has 16 amino acids. Germline loops: CDR1 SGHRS, CDR2 YFSETQ. The CDR3 bases are TGCGCCAGCAGCGCTGGGTGGCGGGGGGGCCAAGAGACCCAGTACTTC. Translated, it gives CASSAGWRGGQETQYF. Using reference TRBV5-1 and TRBJ2-5 for the parts outside the CDR3, the full variable domain is KAGVTQTPRYLIKTRGQQVTLSCSPISGHRSVSWYQQTPGQGLQFLFEYFSETQRNKGNFPGRFSGRQFSNSRSEMNVSTLELGDSALYLCASSAGWRGGQETQYFGPGTRLLVL.

The chain's CDR3 is CAWSTLGQGVTEAFF. In DNA form, the CDR3 reads TGTGCCTGGAGCACTTTGGGACAGGGGGTCACTGAAGCTTTCTTT. This chain joins TRBV30 and TRBJ1-1; 11 bases line up with TRBD1. This CDR3 comprises 15 residues. V was clipped by 3 bases and J by 4 bases; unmatched bases: 7. The germline CDR1 and CDR2 sequences are GTSNPN and SVGIG (reference sequence).

The J gene is TRBJ1-2, the V gene TRBV9; the match to TRBD1 covers 7 bases. Per the germline V gene, CDR1 is SGDLS and CDR2 is YYNGEE. The CDR3 runs to 15 residues. Unmatched junction bases numbered 4, after V lost 0 bases and J lost 2 bases. The CDR3 region has the DNA TGTGCCAGCAGCGTAGGGCAGGGGGGAAACTATGGCTACACCTTC. It yields the protein CASSVGQGGNYGYTF.

The chain joins TRBV5-4 to TRBJ2-1; 9 positions agree with TRBD2. Germline V gene sequence: CDR1 SGHNT, CDR2 YYREEE (reference sequence). V lost 2 bases and J lost 3; bases outside the gene matches: 6. The CDR3 has 16 amino acids. The CDR3: CASSFARGGVYNEQFF. As DNA, the CDR3 is TGTGCCAGCAGCTTTGCGCGGGGGGGGGTCTACAATGAGCAGTTCTTC.

The genes are TRBV5-4 and TRBJ2-1, with a tentative D call TRBD2 (5 bases). The CDR3 runs to 15 residues. Per germline, CDR1 SGHNT and CDR2 YYREEE (reference sequence). Trimming shortened V by 1 base and J by 0 bases, and 8 bases separated the two germline ends. The CDR3 sequence: CASSLTGSSYNEQFF. CDR3 nucleotides: TGTGCCAGCAGCTTGACGGGGAGCTCCTACAATGAGCAGTTCTTC.

The chain joins TRBV29-1 to TRBJ1-5; D is uncertain. The CDR3 has 13 residues. With 3 bases removed from V and 4 bases from J, the gap between germline ends came to 10 bases. Per germline, CDR1 SQVTM and CDR2 ANQGSEA. The DNA for the CDR3 is TGCAGCGTTGAGGCAGGCTCTAATCAGCCCCAGCATTTT. Amino acid sequence: CSVEAGSNQPQHF.

This chain joins TRBV21-1 and TRBJ2-7; whether TRBD1, the table's D call, matches the DNA was not checked. TRBV21-1 has pseudogene status. The CDR3 has 12 residues. The chain's CDR3 is CAHPGTNYEQYF. In nucleotides, the CDR3 is TGTGCCCACCCCGGGACAAACTACGAGCAGTACTTC.

The chain combines TRBV5-6 with TRBJ2-7, with 9 bases that match TRBD1. Germline-derived CDR1 and CDR2 are SGHDT and YYEEEE. The trim removed 4 bases at V and 2 bases at J, leaving 7 bases unmatched. The CDR3 has 15 amino acids. The chain's CDR3 is CASSPRRTGAYEQYF. CDR3 nucleotide sequence: TGTGCCAGCAGCCCCCGAAGGACAGGGGCCTACGAGCAGTACTTC.

DNA for the CDR3: TGTGCCAGCAGTCCCGTCCCAGGGGGCAATTACGAGCAGTACTTC. Its protein is CASSPVPGGNYEQYF. J is TRBJ2-7 and V is TRBV28; 8 nucleotides agree with TRBD1. V shed 5 bases and J 4 bases; nucleotides not matched to a gene: 10. This CDR3 region has 15 residues. Germline V lookup: CDR1 MDHEN, CDR2 SYDVKM.

This chain uses TRBV2 with TRBJ1-4; 9 nucleotides agree with TRBD1. Trimming removed 6 bases from V and 8 bases from J; junction bases left unmatched: 7. The CDR3 is made up of 14 amino acids. Germline V gene data show CDR1 as SNHLY and CDR2 as FYNNEI. The CDR3 sequence is CASSAGTGSEKLFF. The CDR3 DNA reads TGTGCCAGCAGCGCCGGGACAGGGTCCGAAAAACTGTTTTTT.

The chain links TRBV5-4 to TRBJ2-5; 7 positions agree with TRBD2. V was clipped by 2 bases and J by 1 base; unmatched bases: 2. Germline CDR1 SGHNT, CDR2 YYREEE (reference sequence). The CDR3 runs 14 residues. The CDR3 protein is CASSLAGTQETQYF. The CDR3, as DNA: TGTGCCAGCAGCTTAGCGGGGACCCAAGAGACCCAGTACTTC. Combining the CDR3 with reference TRBV5-4 and TRBJ2-5 gives the whole variable domain ETGVTQSPTHLIKTRGQQVTLRCSSQSGHNTVSWYQQALGQGPQFIFQYYREEENGRGNFPPRFSGLQFPNYSSELNVNALELDDSALYLCASSLAGTQETQYFGPGTRLLVL.

The J gene is TRBJ2-6, the V gene TRBV30, with a possible D match to TRBD1 (5 bases). The germline V gene encodes CDR1 GTSNPN and CDR2 SVGIG (reference sequence). Trimming stripped 5 bases from V and 1 base from J, with 9 bases between. This CDR3 contains 14 residues. DNA of the CDR3: TGTGCCTGGTCTTACAGGTCTGGGGCCAACGTCCTGACTTTC. This gives the protein CAWSYRSGANVLTF.

The genes are TRBV5-1 and TRBJ2-5; perhaps TRBD1 as D (6 bases). There are 14 residues in the CDR3. The V end was cut by 6 bases, the J end by 5 bases, with 17 bases between. Germline V gives CDR1 SGHRS, CDR2 YFSETQ. DNA of the CDR3: TGCGCCAGCACCCTCCAGGGGATCGGGGAGACCCAGTACTTC. Translation: CASTLQGIGETQYF. The variable domain in full, completed from reference TRBV5-1 and TRBJ2-5, reads KAGVTQTPRYLIKTRGQQVTLSCSPISGHRSVSWYQQTPGQGLQFLFEYFSETQRNKGNFPGRFSGRQFSNSRSEMNVSTLELGDSALYLCASTLQGIGETQYFGPGTRLLVL.

The chain links TRBV30 to TRBJ1-6; no firm D call. CDR1 and CDR2 from the germline V gene are GTSNPN and SVGIG (reference sequence). V was cut by 3 bases and J by 9 bases, with 15 bases left in between. The CDR3 has 14 residues. The CDR3 protein is CAWRARSYVSPLHF. The DNA of the CDR3 is TGTGCCTGGAGAGCCCGCTCCTATGTTTCACCCCTCCACTTT.

This chain uses TRBV5-4 with TRBJ2-1; TRBD2 agrees at 9 bases. Germline CDR1 SGHNT, CDR2 YYREEE (reference sequence). CDR3 length: 17 residues. J was trimmed by 5 bases and V by 5 bases; bases with no gene match: 14. CDR3 DNA: TGTGCCAGCAGTCAGGGAGGGGAGCGGGGGGTAAACAATGAGCAGTTCTTC. It is translated as CASSQGGERGVNNEQFF.

To note about this clone: Germline and junction disagree at one end, which may indicate a read error. This rearrangement joins TRBV4-1 to TRBJ2-5; TRBD2 matches at 10 bases. This CDR3 has 17 amino acids. Per the germline V gene, CDR1 is MGHRA and CDR2 is YSYEKL. The CDR3, as DNA: TGCGCCAGCAGTCAAGGGAGCAGCGGGGGGGACCAAGAGACCCAGTACTTC. Encoded protein: CASSQGSSGGDQETQYF.

The chain combines TRBV10-1 with TRBJ2-3; maybe TRBD2 (7 bases). Germline-derived CDR1 and CDR2 are WNHNN and SYGVQD (reference sequence). This CDR3 comprises 16 residues. The V end lost 7 bases, the J end lost 4 bases, and 21 bases lay between the germline ends. The CDR3 region is CASKRRGGGASDTQYF. Here the CDR3 DNA reads TGCGCCAGCAAGAGACGCGGAGGGGGGGCCTCAGATACGCAGTATTTT.

The chain couples TRBV4-2 to TRBJ2-3, with D perhaps TRBD2 (5 bases). Germline V CDR1 and CDR2: LGHNA, YNFKEQ. This CDR3 spans 17 amino acids. Trimming left V 5 bases short and J 5 bases short, with 23 bases between. CDR3 residues: CASSKHALPLGEDTQYF. CDR3 bases: TGTGCCAGCAGCAAGCATGCACTACCCCTCGGGGAAGATACGCAGTATTTT.

The chain has TRBV27 and TRBJ1-2; 9 bases line up with TRBD1. The CDR3 totals 16 residues. The germline V gene encodes CDR1 MNHEY and CDR2 SMNVEV (reference sequence). V was pared by 5 bases and J by 3 bases, with 10 bases of the junction left unmatched. CDR3 in amino acids: CASSPQQGAWDYGYTF. The CDR3 bases are TGTGCCAGCAGTCCCCAACAGGGGGCCTGGGACTATGGCTACACCTTC.

The CDR3 is CASSSTWTVTAFF. The CDR3 region has the DNA TGTGCCAGCAGCTCCACCTGGACAGTCACAGCTTTCTTT. The chain is built from TRBV7-3 and TRBJ1-1, with a weak D call TRBD1 (6 bases). The CDR3 length is 13 residues. Germline CDR1 is SGHTA and CDR2 is FQGTGA. The V end was cut by 4 bases, the J end by 10 bases, with 16 bases between.

The V gene is TRBV5-1, the J gene TRBJ2-7; 7 nucleotides agree with TRBD1. The trim removed 2 bases at V and 0 bases at J, leaving 5 bases unmatched. Germline V gene data show CDR1 as SGHRS and CDR2 as YFSETQ. There are 15 residues in the CDR3. The DNA of the CDR3 is TGCGCCAGCAGCTTCACGACAGGGAGCTCCTACGAGCAGTACTTC. Protein product: CASSFTTGSSYEQYF.

The genes are TRBV6-1 and TRBJ2-3; 11 nucleotides agree with TRBD2. The CDR3 covers 15 residues. Germline V gene sequence: CDR1 MNHNS, CDR2 SASEGT. V shed 6 bases, J shed 4 bases, and the junction held 6 bases outside the gene matches. The CDR3 DNA reads as TGTGCCAGCAGGTTAGCGGGGGGGCCGGCAGATACGCAGTATTTT. This gives the protein CASRLAGGPADTQYF.

This chain connects TRBV4-2 to TRBJ2-7; D is undetermined. This CDR3 has 16 amino acids. CDR1 and CDR2 (germline): LGHNA, YNFKEQ. The V and J ends lost 0 bases and 6 bases respectively, with 18 bases between them. Here the CDR3 reads CASSQDLPGRRSEQYF. The CDR3 bases are TGTGCCAGCAGCCAAGATCTACCGGGTCGCAGAAGCGAGCAGTACTTC.